The 4 T cell receptor beta chains in this list originate from one sample, sequenced in a study of CD8 T cells in ankylosing spondylitis. From the 5' RACE reads, TCRdb called clonotypes with MiXCR, one entry per CDR3 protein. The sample has over 30,000 distinct CDR3 sequences, approximately 16% seen once. Sequencing was done on a sample of blood. The origin of the receptors is a male donor with ankylosing spondylitis or in good health (not recorded which).

The sample holds a few counts of this clonotype. The chain has TRBV29-1 and TRBJ1-4; D gene uncertain. The germline V gene encodes CDR1 SQVTM and CDR2 ANQGSEA. This CDR3 has 13 amino acids. Trimming took 7 bases from V and 5 from J, leaving 14 bases between them. CDR3 residues: CSASRSVNEKLFF. CDR3 DNA sequence: TGCAGCGCCTCTCGGTCCGTAAATGAAAAACTGTTTTTT.

This clonotype has only a few counts. This chain uses TRBV20-1 with TRBJ1-1; no clear D. Germline V gives CDR1 DFQATT, CDR2 SNEGSKA (reference sequence). The CDR3 is 13 amino acids. With 6 bases removed from V and 1 base from J, the gap between germline ends came to 12 bases. The CDR3 DNA is TGCAGTGCCCGTAGGCCTGGGAACACTGAAGCTTTCTTT. This translates into CSARRPGNTEAFF.

This chain links TRBV12-3 or TRBV12-4 with TRBJ2-1, with 9 positions matching TRBD1. The ends lost 5 bases at V and 4 bases at J; junction bases unmatched: 6. This CDR3 is 15 amino acids long. CDR3 DNA: TGTGCCAGCAGTATCGGGGACAGGGTTTACAATGAGCAGTTCTTC. Amino acids: CASSIGDRVYNEQFF.

This clonotype is a singleton in its sample. The chain has TRBV5-1 and TRBJ2-3, with a possible D match to TRBD2 (5 bases). This CDR3 is 16 amino acids long. Germline V CDR1 and CDR2: SGHRS, YFSETQ. Deletions cut 0 bases from V and 1 base from J, with 12 bases between. The DNA for the CDR3 is TGCGCCAGCAGCTTGGAGAGCGGAGCTGGCACAGATACGCAGTATTTT. It yields the protein CASSLESGAGTDTQYF.